This T cell receptor (beta chain) was found in a study of T cell repertoires in cytomegalovirus infection. Study at large: Selected CMV epitopes included recently identified HLA-C-restricted ones as well as well-studied HLA-B-restricted ones. From public TCR beta signatures came an indication of both CMV infection and matching HLA type.

This clonotype turned up a few times. Its antigen is as yet unknown. TCRdb processed the reads anew with MiXCR; each CDR3 protein has one entry. The profile shows about 900,000 distinct CDR3 sequences, about a third of them singletons. Germline loops: CDR1 LNHDA, CDR2 SQIVND (reference sequence). The ends were cut back, 5 bases at V and 7 bases at J, with 18 bases in the middle. The CDR3 loop spans 15 amino acids. Findings of the study overall: Individuals carrying CMV plus the relevant HLA were identified by cumulative frequency of public TCR beta families.

This receptor was identified in a human donor in good health (CMV status not recorded). Some clones in this sample may be carry-over from other donors' samples. Sequenced material: cultured CD8+ T cells from PBMCs, taken from culture after CMV antigen stimulation. The V and J genes are TRBV19 and TRBJ2-1, with a possible D match to TRBD2 (7 bases). Here the CDR3 DNA reads TGTGCCAGTAGTGCCCCGGGGGGCGCGAGGAATGAGCAGTTCTTC. It specifies CASSAPGGARNEQFF.